Presented here are 9 T cell receptor beta chains from one specimen sequenced in a study of blood T cell repertoires in COVID-19. The method was immunoSEQ multiplex PCR; TCRdb's version includes in-frame clones alone and lacks a portion of them. The top ten hold 1% of the sample, which has a few hundred thousand clones, 80% to 90% seen once. The source material was PBMCs or T cells enriched from blood (not recorded which). The receptors stem from a man in his late teens or twenties who had recovered from COVID-19.

V is TRBV18 and J is TRBJ2-1; 8 nucleotides line up with TRBD1. Losses at the gene ends were 0 bases for V and 0 bases for J; bases not matched to a gene: 19. The germline V gene has CDR1 KGHSH and CDR2 LQKENI. This CDR3 is 22 amino acids long. As DNA, the CDR3 is TGTGCCAGCTCACCACCCGGCAGGGGGCGCGTGGTGGAGGCCCCCTCCTACAATGAGCAGTTCTTC. This codes for CASSPPGRGRVVEAPSYNEQFF.

The J gene is TRBJ2-6, the V gene TRBV29-1, with a possible D match to TRBD1 (5 bases). The CDR3 contains 17 residues. V lost 0 bases to trimming and J lost 2 bases, with 14 bases between them. Germline CDR1 reads SQVTM; CDR2 reads ANQGSEA. The CDR3 protein is CSVEEGAPQPGANVLTF. The CDR3, as DNA: TGCAGCGTTGAAGAAGGGGCACCTCAGCCTGGGGCCAACGTCCTGACTTTC.

The chain uses TRBV10-2 and TRBJ1-1; D is possibly TRBD1 (5 bases). Looked up from germline, CDR1 is WSHSY and CDR2 is SAAADI. Trimming removed 9 bases at V and 1 base at J, with 12 bases between. This CDR3 is built from 13 residues. The CDR3 here is CASSLDRNTEAFF. CDR3 bases: TGCGCCAGTTCACTCGACAGGAACACTGAAGCTTTCTTT.

The CDR3 DNA reads TGTGCCAGCAGTAAATTACTAGCGGAAGTTTACAATGAGCAGTTCTTC. Amino acids: CASSKLLAEVYNEQFF. This rearrangement joins TRBV3-1 (or the pseudogene TRBV3-2) to TRBJ2-1; 8 bases are shared with TRBD2. Germline CDR1 and CDR2: LGHDT and YNNKEL (reference sequence). Trimming removed 6 bases from V and 4 bases from J; junction bases left unmatched: 11. The CDR3 consists of 16 residues.

The CDR3 is CASTRGGGGYTF. The CDR3 DNA reads TGTGCCAGCACTAGGGGAGGAGGTGGCTACACCTTC. The chain joins TRBV6-5 to TRBJ1-2; possibly TRBD1 for D (5 bases). This CDR3 comprises 12 residues. Trimming shortened V by 7 bases and J by 7 bases, and 13 bases separated the two germline ends. Per the germline V gene, CDR1 is MNHEY and CDR2 is SVGAGI.

Only a few counts were recorded for this clone. CDR3 sequence reads: CASSLQTGGRIEAFF. Here the CDR3 DNA reads TGTGCCAGCTCACTTCAGACAGGGGGTAGGATTGAAGCTTTCTTT. The rearrangement links TRBV18 to TRBJ1-1; 9 nucleotides agree with TRBD1. V was pared by 4 bases and J by 7 bases, with 10 bases of the junction left unmatched. In germline, CDR1 is KGHSH, CDR2 LQKENI. The CDR3 sequence is 15 residues long.

J is TRBJ2-1 and V is TRBV10-1, with 7 bases identical to TRBD2. This CDR3 has 16 amino acids. J was trimmed by 0 bases and V by 3 bases; bases with no gene match: 5. The germline V gene encodes CDR1 WNHNN and CDR2 SYGVQD (reference sequence). The CDR3 DNA follows: TGCGCCAGCAGTGATCTTCCGGGGGGCTCCTACAATGAGCAGTTCTTC. Protein: CASSDLPGGSYNEQFF.

The chain links TRBV18 to TRBJ2-7; TRBD2 matches at 13 bases. The CDR3 is 15 residues long. J was trimmed by 3 bases and V by 2 bases; bases with no gene match: 1. Germline loops: CDR1 KGHSH, CDR2 LQKENI. CDR3 in DNA: TGTGCCAGCTCACCAAGGACTAGCGGGAGCTACGAGCAGTACTTC. This sequence encodes CASSPRTSGSYEQYF.

The chain carries TRBV4-1 and TRBJ2-7; TRBD2 agrees at 8 bases. The germline CDR1 and CDR2 sequences are MGHRA and YSYEKL. The CDR3 loop spans 15 amino acids. V shed 1 base, J shed 4 bases, and the junction held 6 bases outside the gene matches. The CDR3 coding sequence is TGCGCCAGCAGCCAAGCGGGACTAGGTACTTACGAGCAGTACTTC. Protein: CASSQAGLGTYEQYF.